Listed below are T cell receptor beta chains from one sample, sequenced in a study of response to subunit inactivated influenza vaccine. TCRdb processed the RT-PCR reads anew with MiXCR; each CDR3 protein has one entry. The table lists 600,000 to 850,000 distinct CDR3 sequences, less than 15% of them singletons, with 7.6% in the top ten. The material was PBMCs from blood, obtained roughly 15 days before vaccination. The receptors originated from a man between 45 and 60 years old who received an inactivated influenza vaccine. Each CDR3 is given with its conserved first and last residue. Fields, in order: V gene, J gene, clone size, D gene, CDR3 DNA, CDR3 protein. A D gene is named only where the DNA matches it firmly. The size entry is marked missing in some rows and otherwise reads once, few, many or a size class.

>TRBV7-9|TRBJ1-3|NA|NA
TGTGCCAGCAGCTCCACCGGAGCAGGAAACACCATATATTTT
CASSSTGAGNTIYF
>TRBV9|TRBJ2-1|few|TRBD2
TGTGCCAGCAGCTTACGCGGGGCGGGGGGGGCCGGTGAGCAGTTCTTC
CASSLRGAGGAGEQFF
>TRBV9|TRBJ2-3|NA|NA
TGTGCCAGCAGCTCCCGACTAGGCTCTAGCACAGATACGCAGTATTTT
CASSSRLGSSTDTQYF
>TRBV6-1|TRBJ2-1|NA|TRBD2
TGTGCCAGCAGCGGGACTAGCAGGAATGAGCAGTTCTTC
CASSGTSRNEQFF
>TRBV4-3|TRBJ1-5|few|NA
TGCGCCAGCAGCCGGGGAATCTATAGCAATCAGCCCCAGCATTTT
CASSRGIYSNQPQHF
>TRBV14|TRBJ2-3|NA|TRBD2
TGTGCCAGCAGCCTAACAGCGGGACCCCTATCGAGGGATACGCAGTATTTT
CASSLTAGPLSRDTQYF
>TRBV5-1|TRBJ2-3|many|TRBD1
TGCGCCAGCAGCGTGGGACAGGGGGCCTCAGATACGCAGTATTTT
CASSVGQGASDTQYF
>TRBV29-1|TRBJ2-7|NA|NA
TGCAGCGCGAGAGGGGGGCAGACGTCGGGCGAGCAGTACTTC
CSARGGQTSGEQYF
>TRBV12-3/TRBV12-4|TRBJ1-6|few|NA
TGTGCCAGCAGTCCGGACAGTCGCCTCCACTTT
CASSPDSRLHF
>TRBV27|TRBJ2-7|many|TRBD2
TGTGCCAGCAGTTTATTGGCGGGGGGGCCCTACGAGCAGTACTTC
CASSLLAGGPYEQYF
>TRBV24-1|TRBJ2-3|few|NA
TGTGCCACCAGTGACCACGGTTATACGCAGTATTTT
CATSDHGYTQYF
>TRBV9|TRBJ2-3|many|NA
TGTGCCAGCAGTCTCGGGGGCCACAGCACAGATACGCAGTATTTT
CASSLGGHSTDTQYF
>TRBV12-3/TRBV12-4|TRBJ2-2|NA|NA
TGTGCCAGCAACGCCGCGAACACCGGGGAGCTGTTTTTT
CASNAANTGELFF
>TRBV20-1|TRBJ1-5|once|TRBD1
TGCAGTGCTGTACAGGGGCCGGGTCAGCCCCAGCATTTT
CSAVQGPGQPQHF
>TRBV5-4|TRBJ1-1|NA|NA
TGTGCCAGCAGCTCCCCCGGCAGGGGATTAACTGAAGCTTTCTTT
CASSSPGRGLTEAFF
>TRBV27|TRBJ2-1|NA|TRBD2
TGTGCCAGCAGTGAACGGGTCGGGACTAGCAACTACGAGCAGTTCTTC
CASSERVGTSNYEQFF
>TRBV28|TRBJ2-3|NA|NA
TGTGCCAGCCTTGGACTCACAGATACGCAGTATTTT
CASLGLTDTQYF
>TRBV10-3|TRBJ1-1|once|NA
TGTGCCATCAGCCCCACAGGGAGGAACACTGAAGCTTTCTTT
CAISPTGRNTEAFF
>TRBV5-1|TRBJ1-5|NA|NA
TGCGCCAGCAGCGGGGACATCAATCAGCCCCAGCATTTT
CASSGDINQPQHF